This paragraph covers one T cell receptor (beta chain) sequence. This entry comes from a study of long-term antiretroviral therapy in people with HIV. Per the germline V gene, CDR1 is MDHEN and CDR2 is SYDVKM. The CDR3 loop spans 16 amino acids. The V gene lost 2 bases and the J gene lost 3 bases, with 14 bases spanning the gap. Run at survey level, the immunoSEQ assay was version v3.0. TCRdb's copy holds only in-frame clones and misses some; the assay was immunoSEQ multiplex PCR. The data contain about 24,000 clones, roughly 87% of them singletons. The specimen comprised unsorted PBMCs, sampled 1.8 years before starting antiretroviral therapy. This TCR derives from a man aged 50 to 59 with HIV. V is TRBV28 and J is TRBJ2-4, with a possible D match to TRBD1 (5 bases). The CDR3 region is CASSLRADSYKNIQYF. CDR3 DNA: TGTGCCAGCAGTTTAAGGGCCGACAGCTACAAAAACATTCAGTACTTC.